A single sample is the source of the 28 T cell receptor beta chains below, sequenced in a study of technical replicates of blood from a handful of donors (dated by TCRdb to about 2017). The library relied on the immunoSEQ multiplex PCR assay. The table was pulled from immuneACCESS by TCRdb, which kept in-frame rearrangements only. Such tables lose some clones; where checked, under half of the loss comes from unresolved V genes, and the rest has no known cause. The sample includes some 87,000 clones, with 97% observed a single time. The ten largest clonotypes hold around 0.18% of the sample. The sequencing sample was made of T cells isolated from PBMCs. These receptors were taken from a human donor in good health.

The chain links TRBV7-9 to TRBJ2-1; D may be TRBD1 (6 bases). Germline V gene sequence: CDR1 SEHNR, CDR2 FQNEAQ (reference sequence). CDR3 length: 14 amino acids. Trimming removed 4 bases at V and 8 bases at J, with 15 bases between. CDR3 in DNA: TGTGCCAGCAGCTCCCAGGGGAGCGCCTATGAGCAGTTCTTC. It encodes CASSSQGSAYEQFF.

The rearrangement joins TRBV6-1 to TRBJ1-2; TRBD1 might be the D (6 bases). The CDR3 sequence is 17 residues long. The V end was cut by 2 bases, the J end by 0 bases, with 16 bases between. In germline, CDR1 is MNHNS, CDR2 SASEGT. DNA of the CDR3: TGTGCCAGCAGTGAATGGTTCAGGGGATCTCCTAACTATGGCTACACCTTC. It encodes CASSEWFRGSPNYGYTF.

The chain uses TRBV10-1 and TRBJ1-5, with 7 bases identical to TRBD1. Germline-derived CDR1 and CDR2 are WNHNN and SYGVQD (reference sequence). This CDR3 is built from 17 residues. V lost 3 bases, J lost 1 base, and 9 bases stayed unmatched. The CDR3 region is CASSEWCKGASNQPQHF. The CDR3 coding sequence is TGCGCCAGCAGTGAATGGTGCAAGGGGGCAAGCAATCAGCCCCAGCATTTT.

The chain employs TRBV11-1 and TRBJ1-3; 8 bases match TRBD1. CDR1 is SGHAT and CDR2 is FQDESV in the germline V gene (reference sequence). The CDR3 contains 19 residues. Unmatched junction bases numbered 15, after V lost 3 bases and J lost 2 bases. Written as DNA, the CDR3 is TGTGCCAGCAGCTTCGGGTCTAACGACAGGGGAGGCACTGGAAACACCATATATTTT. This sequence encodes CASSFGSNDRGGTGNTIYF.

The V gene is TRBV30, the J gene TRBJ2-7; TRBD1 aligns across 8 bases. The V segment lost 5 bases and the J segment 5 bases; nucleotides outside the gene matches: 35. This CDR3 has 22 residues. Germline V gives CDR1 GTSNPN, CDR2 SVGIG (reference sequence). The CDR3 sequence: CAWVVFPLERSGSGQVLHEQYF. CDR3 coding DNA: TGTGCCTGGGTCGTATTCCCCCTAGAAAGATCGGGGTCGGGACAGGTACTCCACGAGCAGTACTTC.

The rearrangement joins TRBV2 to TRBJ2-6, with 8 bases identical to TRBD2. Losses at the gene ends were 7 bases for V and 1 base for J; bases not matched to a gene: 3. Germline V gene sequence: CDR1 SNHLY, CDR2 FYNNEI. The CDR3 totals 15 residues. This chain's CDR3 is CASTAGESGANVLTF. In nucleotides, the CDR3 is TGTGCCAGCACAGCGGGGGAGTCTGGGGCCAACGTCCTGACTTTC.

The V gene is TRBV7-9, the J gene TRBJ2-1; D remains unclear. The CDR3 totals 12 residues. Per the germline V gene, CDR1 is SEHNR and CDR2 is FQNEAQ (reference sequence). Trimming stripped 1 base from V and 7 bases from J, with 5 bases between. The CDR3 bases are TGTGCCAGCAGCTTAGGAGAAAATGAGCAGTTCTTC. Its translation: CASSLGENEQFF.

This sequence joins TRBV5-4 and TRBJ2-2; TRBD2 matches 9 bases. Germline V lookup: CDR1 SGHNT, CDR2 YYREEE (reference sequence). The ends lost 3 bases at V and 6 bases at J; junction bases unmatched: 6. The CDR3 contains 15 residues. The CDR3: CASSSPVAGAGELFF. The CDR3 coding sequence is TGTGCCAGCAGCTCGCCGGTAGCGGGAGCCGGGGAGCTGTTTTTT.

The gene calls are TRBV19 and TRBJ1-5; maybe TRBD1 (5 bases). This CDR3 has 13 residues. V dropped 4 bases and J dropped 5 bases, with 9 bases sitting between them. Germline lookup yields CDR1 LNHDA and CDR2 SQIVND (reference sequence). This CDR3 reads CASSKEGHQPQHF. CDR3 coding DNA: TGTGCCAGTAGTAAGGAGGGGCATCAGCCCCAGCATTTT.

Regarding this clone: Germline is not matched at one junction end, which may reflect a read error. This sequence joins TRBV5-1 and TRBJ1-1, with D unclear. The germline gives CDR1 SGHRS, CDR2 YFSETQ. The CDR3 is 15 amino acids. The CDR3 reads CASTLMGGRADEAFF. The CDR3, as DNA: TGCGCCAGCACCTTGATGGGCGGGAGGGCGGATGAAGCTTTCTTT.

This chain connects TRBV10-3 to TRBJ2-5; D may be TRBD2 (6 bases). Trimming took off 7 bases at V and 5 bases at J, with 23 bases between the two ends. The CDR3 is made up of 16 amino acids. The germline CDR1 and CDR2 sequences are ENHRY and SYGVKD. The CDR3 sequence is CAITPRRVRKSETQYF. For the CDR3, the DNA is TGTGCCATCACCCCTCGGAGGGTGAGGAAGTCGGAGACCCAGTACTTC.

This clone has just one count. The chain links TRBV4-1 to TRBJ2-7, with a tentative D call TRBD1 (7 bases). With 3 bases removed from V and 1 base from J, the gap between germline ends came to 13 bases. Looked up from germline, CDR1 is MGHRA and CDR2 is YSYEKL. This CDR3 region has 15 residues. CDR3 protein: CASSQLGGQSYEQYF. The CDR3 DNA reads TGCGCCAGCAGCCAGCTGGGGGGACAGTCCTACGAGCAGTACTTC.

The V and J genes are TRBV5-1 and TRBJ1-1; a weak D match, TRBD1 (6 bases). The CDR3 is 14 residues long. The V end lost 2 bases, the J end lost 7 bases, and 15 bases lay between the germline ends. Germline V gene sequence: CDR1 SGHRS, CDR2 YFSETQ. CDR3 in DNA: TGCGCCAGCAGCTTTGTGCAGGGGATGGGTGAAGCTTTCTTT. Its protein is CASSFVQGMGEAFF.

This chain uses TRBV28 with TRBJ2-1; 10 bases are shared with TRBD2. This CDR3 is built from 16 residues. The trim removed 2 bases at V and 8 bases at J, leaving 9 bases unmatched. The V gene's germline CDR1 is MDHEN and CDR2 SYDVKM. The CDR3 region has the DNA TGTGCCAGCAGTTTAGCTATTCTAGCGGGAGCGGATGAGCAGTTCTTC. Amino acid sequence: CASSLAILAGADEQFF.

The V call is TRBV5-7, the J call TRBJ2-5; TRBD1 is a possible D gene (5 bases). TRBV5-7 is an ORF for which the function is uncertain. V was shortened by 3 bases and J by 3 bases, with 12 bases between the two germline ends. CDR3 length equals 14 residues. The CDR3 bases are TGTGCCAGCAGCTACCCGAGACAGAAAGAGACCCAGTACTTC. Translated: CASSYPRQKETQYF.

The CDR3 DNA reads as TGTGCCAGCAGCCCCACCGGAGGACTAGCGGGAGGGGACACAGATACGCAGTATTTT. It specifies CASSPTGGLAGGDTDTQYF. The chain links TRBV13 to TRBJ2-3; the match to TRBD2 covers 15 bases. Germline values: CDR1 PRHDT, CDR2 FYEKMQ (reference sequence). The CDR3 is 19 residues long. V shed 5 bases and J 2 bases; nucleotides not matched to a gene: 11.

The J gene is TRBJ1-1, the V gene TRBV21-1. TRBV21-1 is a pseudogene. The CDR3 has 15 residues. The CDR3 DNA is TGTGCCAGCAGCATGAGGGGGGGGCGGAACACTGAAGCTTTCTTT. This codes for CASSMRGGRNTEAFF.

This chain links TRBV27 with TRBJ1-4; D is possibly TRBD1 (6 bases). There are 15 residues in the CDR3. In germline, CDR1 is MNHEY, CDR2 SMNVEV (reference sequence). The V and J ends lost 4 bases and 4 bases respectively, with 13 bases between them. CDR3 residues: CASSYRQAGNEKLFF. The CDR3 coding sequence is TGTGCCAGCAGTTACCGACAGGCCGGTAATGAAAAACTGTTTTTT.

The CDR3 sequence: CASSTGLASTDTQYF. The CDR3 nucleotides are TGTGCCAGCAGTACCGGACTAGCGAGCACAGATACGCAGTATTTT. The rearrangement uses TRBV27 and TRBJ2-3, with 9 positions matching TRBD2. The CDR3 runs 15 residues. The germline V gene has CDR1 MNHEY and CDR2 SMNVEV (reference sequence). Trimming took 5 bases from V and 0 from J; bases not matched to a gene: 3.

The chain has TRBV6-1 and TRBJ2-3, with TRBD2 matching over 12 bases. Germline V gene data show CDR1 as MNHNS and CDR2 as SASEGT. The V gene end was trimmed by 1 base and the J gene end by 5 bases; junction bases not matched to a gene: 7. The length of the CDR3 is 17 residues. The CDR3 here is CASSEDGLAGRGDTQYF. The DNA for the CDR3 is TGTGCCAGCAGTGAAGACGGACTAGCGGGAAGGGGAGATACGCAGTATTTT.

V gene TRBV2 combines with J gene TRBJ2-2; D is perhaps TRBD2 (5 bases). The CDR3 runs to 15 residues. V gave up 8 bases and J gave up 7 bases, with 20 bases separating them. Germline CDR1 SNHLY, CDR2 FYNNEI. This CDR3 reads CASRVLAGQDGELFF. The CDR3 DNA reads TGTGCCAGCCGAGTCCTGGCGGGCCAAGACGGGGAGCTGTTTTTT.

The V call is TRBV4-1, the J call TRBJ1-1, with 7 bases matching TRBD1. This CDR3 is built from 14 residues. V trimming: 3 bases; J trimming: 3 bases; junction bases outside the gene matches: 4. The germline V gene has CDR1 MGHRA and CDR2 YSYEKL. CDR3 in DNA: TGCGCCAGCAGCCAGGGACAGCTCTACACTGAAGCTTTCTTT. Protein: CASSQGQLYTEAFF.

The J gene is TRBJ1-2, the V gene TRBV6-5; 7 bases line up with TRBD1. The ends lost 2 bases at V and 8 bases at J; junction bases unmatched: 11. The CDR3 runs to 15 residues. Germline values: CDR1 MNHEY, CDR2 SVGAGI. CDR3 region: CASSYRGGRAGGYTF. CDR3 sequence (DNA): TGTGCCAGCAGTTACCGAGGGGGCCGGGCTGGAGGCTACACCTTC.

V is TRBV2 and J is TRBJ2-7; 7 bases fit TRBD1. The length of the CDR3 is 13 residues. The J segment lost 7 bases and the V segment lost 6 bases, leaving 9 bases of the junction unmatched. Germline CDR1 is SNHLY and CDR2 is FYNNEI. CDR3 amino acids: CASRKRQGEEQYF. In nucleotides, the CDR3 is TGTGCCAGCAGGAAACGACAGGGTGAAGAGCAGTACTTC.

The chain recombines TRBV28 with TRBJ1-2; D perhaps matches TRBD1 (5 bases). The CDR3 covers 13 residues. V shed 8 bases and J shed 4 bases, with 14 bases lying between them. Germline values: CDR1 MDHEN, CDR2 SYDVKM. This CDR3 reads CASVRDGAYGYTF. The CDR3 coding sequence is TGTGCCAGCGTCAGGGATGGAGCCTATGGCTACACCTTC.

The chain employs TRBV9 and TRBJ2-3; tentatively, D is TRBD2 (5 bases). The ends were cut back, 4 bases at V and 5 bases at J, with 14 bases in the middle. The CDR3 has 14 residues. Germline CDR1 and CDR2: SGDLS and YYNGEE. The CDR3 reads CASSPTGERDTQYF. CDR3 coding DNA: TGTGCCAGCAGCCCCACCGGGGAGAGAGATACGCAGTATTTT.

The rearrangement links TRBV28 to TRBJ2-7; weak D call: TRBD1 (5 bases). The CDR3 runs to 14 residues. Germline CDR1 and CDR2: MDHEN and SYDVKM. V was pared by 6 bases and J by 4 bases, with 16 bases between. CDR3 coding DNA: TGTGCCAGCAGCCTCTCACCGACAGTATACGAGCAGTACTTC. Translated, it gives CASSLSPTVYEQYF.

The V and J genes are TRBV6-1 and TRBJ2-7; TRBD1 aligns across 7 bases. Germline trimming cut 4 bases from V and 2 bases from J; bases unmatched to any gene: 8. Germline V CDR1 and CDR2: MNHNS, SASEGT. This CDR3 is built from 15 residues. CDR3 DNA: TGTGCCAGCAGTGCGACAGGGATGACCACCTACGAGCAGTACTTC. Translating it yields CASSATGMTTYEQYF.